A selection of T cell receptor beta chains follows, all from one sample in a study of cytomegalovirus exposure and HLA in healthy donors. Assay: immunoSEQ multiplex PCR; the TCRdb copy retains only in-frame clones and omits some. The profile shows some 180,000 clones, approximately 80% of them singletons. The sample consisted of PBMCs. Receptors were obtained from a woman in her twenties or thirties in good health and CMV-seropositive. CDR3s include the opening cysteine and the closing phenylalanine or tryptophan. The D gene is left open where the match is weak.

>TRBJ2-7|TRBD2|TRBV30
CAWSEASGSYEQYF
TGTGCCTGGAGTGAGGCTAGCGGCTCCTACGAGCAGTACTTC
>TRBJ2-2|-|TRBV10-3
CAIRGTTGELFF
TGTGCCATCAGAGGGACTACCGGGGAGCTGTTTTTT
>TRBJ2-2|-|TRBV6-5
CASSYSYDSSGELFF
TGTGCCAGCAGTTACTCATACGACAGCTCCGGGGAGCTGTTTTTT
>TRBJ1-6|-|TRBV30
CAWSGYRGSYNSPLHF
TGTGCCTGGAGTGGGTACAGAGGGTCCTATAATTCACCCCTCCACTTT
>TRBJ1-4|-|TRBV30
CAWTRGINEKLFF
TGTGCCTGGACCAGGGGAATCAATGAAAAACTGTTTTTT
>TRBJ2-7|TRBD2|TRBV18
CASSPPSGDNSYEQYF
TGTGCCAGCTCACCACCTAGCGGGGATAACTCCTACGAGCAGTACTTC
>TRBJ2-1|TRBD2|TRBV28
CASSPPAGTSGRARYNEQFF
TGTGCCAGCAGTCCTCCTGCCGGGACTAGCGGGAGGGCTAGGTACAATGAGCAGTTCTTC
>TRBJ1-1|-|TRBV27
CASSLMGATEAFF
TGTGCCAGCAGTTTAATGGGGGCGACTGAAGCTTTCTTT
>TRBJ1-2|TRBD1|TRBV6-5
CASSLDRGYGYTF
TGTGCCAGCAGCCTCGACAGGGGCTATGGCTACACCTTC
>TRBJ2-5|TRBD2|TRBV5-4
CASSGLAGVGETQYF
TGTGCCAGCAGCGGATTAGCGGGGGTAGGGGAGACCCAGTACTTC
>TRBJ2-1|TRBD2|TRBV7-2
CASSLFGISGEHNEQFF
TGTGCCAGCAGCTTGTTTGGGATAAGCGGGGAACACAATGAGCAGTTCTTC
>TRBJ2-7|-|TRBV12-1
CASSVLALSYEQYF
TGTGCCAGCAGCGTCTTGGCCTTGTCCTACGAGCAGTACTTC
>TRBJ1-4|-|TRBV18
CASSPPRATNEKLFF
TGTGCCAGCTCACCCCCGAGAGCAACTAATGAAAAACTGTTTTTT
>TRBJ1-1|-|TRBV2
CASKATGRNTEAFF
TGTGCCAGCAAGGCCACAGGGAGGAACACTGAAGCTTTCTTT
>TRBJ2-3|-|TRBV5-1
CASGRDSATDTQYF
TGCGCCAGCGGGCGGGACTCGGCCACAGATACGCAGTATTTT
>TRBJ1-2|TRBD1|TRBV28
CASSLTGGNYGYTF
TGTGCCAGCAGTCTTACAGGGGGGAACTATGGCTACACCTTC
>TRBJ1-2|TRBD1|TRBV11-2
CASSRDRALGYTF
TGTGCCAGCAGCCGTGACAGGGCCCTCGGCTACACCTTC